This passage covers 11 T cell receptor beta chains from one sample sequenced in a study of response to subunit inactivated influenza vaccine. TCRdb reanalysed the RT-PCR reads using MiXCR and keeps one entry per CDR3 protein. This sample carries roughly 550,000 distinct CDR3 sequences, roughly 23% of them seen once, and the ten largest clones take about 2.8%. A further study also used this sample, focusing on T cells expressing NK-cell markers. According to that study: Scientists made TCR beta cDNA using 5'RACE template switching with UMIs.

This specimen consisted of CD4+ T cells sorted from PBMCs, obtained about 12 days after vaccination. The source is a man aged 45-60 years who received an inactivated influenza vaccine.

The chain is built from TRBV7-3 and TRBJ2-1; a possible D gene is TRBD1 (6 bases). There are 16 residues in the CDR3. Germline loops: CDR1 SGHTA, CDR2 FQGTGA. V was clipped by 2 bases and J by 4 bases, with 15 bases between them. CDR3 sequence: CASSLAGSQGYNEQFF. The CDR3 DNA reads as TGTGCCAGCAGCTTAGCAGGGAGTCAGGGGTACAATGAGCAGTTCTTC. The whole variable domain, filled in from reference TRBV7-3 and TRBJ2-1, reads GAGVSQTPSNKVTEKGKYVELRCDPISGHTALYWYRQSLGQGPEFLIYFQGTGAADDSGLPNDRFFAVRPEGSVSTLKIQRTERGDSAVYLCASSLAGSQGYNEQFFGPGTRLTVL.

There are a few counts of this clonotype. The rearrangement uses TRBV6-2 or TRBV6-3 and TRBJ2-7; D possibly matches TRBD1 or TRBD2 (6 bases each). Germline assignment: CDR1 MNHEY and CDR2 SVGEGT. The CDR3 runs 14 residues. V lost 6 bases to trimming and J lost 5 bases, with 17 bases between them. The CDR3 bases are TGTGCCAGCAGACCTACCGGGGGACACAACGAGCAGTACTTC. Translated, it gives CASRPTGGHNEQYF.

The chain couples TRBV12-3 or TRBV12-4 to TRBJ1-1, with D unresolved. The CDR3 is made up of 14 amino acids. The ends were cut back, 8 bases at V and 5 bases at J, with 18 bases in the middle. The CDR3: CASFQAGKGTEAFF. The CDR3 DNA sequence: TGTGCCAGCTTCCAAGCCGGCAAAGGGACTGAAGCTTTCTTT.

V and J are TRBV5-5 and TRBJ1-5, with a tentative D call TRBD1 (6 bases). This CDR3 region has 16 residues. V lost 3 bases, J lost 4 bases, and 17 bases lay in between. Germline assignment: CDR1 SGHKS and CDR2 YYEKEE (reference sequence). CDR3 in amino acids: CASSSLGQGLNQPQHF. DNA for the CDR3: TGTGCCAGCAGCTCCCTCGGTCAGGGGCTTAATCAGCCCCAGCATTTT.

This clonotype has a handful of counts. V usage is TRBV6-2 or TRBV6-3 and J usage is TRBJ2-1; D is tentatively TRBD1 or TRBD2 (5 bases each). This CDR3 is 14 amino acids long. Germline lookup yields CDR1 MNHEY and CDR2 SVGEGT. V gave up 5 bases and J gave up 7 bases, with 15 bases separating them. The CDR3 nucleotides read TGTGCCAGCAGTCGGGGACGGGCGTTGAATGAGCAGTTCTTC. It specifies CASSRGRALNEQFF.

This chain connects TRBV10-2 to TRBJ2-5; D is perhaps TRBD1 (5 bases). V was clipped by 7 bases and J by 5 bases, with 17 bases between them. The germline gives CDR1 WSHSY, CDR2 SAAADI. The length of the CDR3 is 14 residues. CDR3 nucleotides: TGCGCCAGCAACCTCTTGGGGCTATCGGAGACCCAGTACTTC. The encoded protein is CASNLLGLSETQYF.

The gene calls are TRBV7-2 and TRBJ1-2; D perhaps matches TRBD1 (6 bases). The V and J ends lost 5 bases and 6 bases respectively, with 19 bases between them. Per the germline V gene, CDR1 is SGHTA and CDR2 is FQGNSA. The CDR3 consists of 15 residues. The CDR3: CASSLMSGQFHGYTF. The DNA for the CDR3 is TGTGCCAGCAGCCTAATGAGCGGACAGTTCCATGGCTACACCTTC.

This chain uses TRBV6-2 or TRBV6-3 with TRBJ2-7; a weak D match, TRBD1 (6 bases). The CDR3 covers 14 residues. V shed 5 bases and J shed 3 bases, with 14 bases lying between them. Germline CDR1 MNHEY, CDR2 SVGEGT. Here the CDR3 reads CASSPPGHNYEQYF. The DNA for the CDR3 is TGTGCCAGCAGTCCCCCGGGACACAACTACGAGCAGTACTTC.

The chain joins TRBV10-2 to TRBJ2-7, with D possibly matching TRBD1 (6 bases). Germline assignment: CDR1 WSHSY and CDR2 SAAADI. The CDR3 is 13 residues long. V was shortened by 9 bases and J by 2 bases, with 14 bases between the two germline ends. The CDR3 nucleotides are TGCGCCAGTCAGACAGGAGGCCCCTACGAGCAGTACTTC. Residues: CASQTGGPYEQYF.

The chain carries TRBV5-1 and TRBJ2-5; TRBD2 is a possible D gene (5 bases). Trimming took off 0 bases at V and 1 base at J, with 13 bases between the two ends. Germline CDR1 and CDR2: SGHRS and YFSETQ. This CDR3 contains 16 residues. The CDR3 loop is CASSLAVLAVQETQYF. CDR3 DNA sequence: TGCGCCAGCAGCTTGGCCGTTCTAGCAGTCCAAGAGACCCAGTACTTC. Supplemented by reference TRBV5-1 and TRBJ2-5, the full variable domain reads KAGVTQTPRYLIKTRGQQVTLSCSPISGHRSVSWYQQTPGQGLQFLFEYFSETQRNKGNFPGRFSGRQFSNSRSEMNVSTLELGDSALYLCASSLAVLAVQETQYFGPGTRLLVL.

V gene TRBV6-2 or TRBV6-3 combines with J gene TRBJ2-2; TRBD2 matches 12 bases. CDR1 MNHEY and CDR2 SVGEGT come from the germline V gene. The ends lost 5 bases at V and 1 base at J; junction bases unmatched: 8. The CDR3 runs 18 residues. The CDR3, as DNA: TGTGCCAGCAGTACGCTAGCGGGGGGGCTATTGAACACCGGGGAGCTGTTTTTT. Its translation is CASSTLAGGLLNTGELFF.